Presented here are 10 T cell receptor beta chains from one specimen sequenced in a study of T cells after yellow fever vaccination. A single record per CDR3 protein comes from TCRdb applying MiXCR to the 5' RACE reads. Altogether about 340,000 distinct CDR3 sequences are present, about 12% being singletons, with the ten largest covering 3.2%. Sequenced material: CD4+ T cells sorted from PBMCs, taken 15 days after the yellow fever booster vaccination. These receptors came from a man younger than 30 who received the YFV17D yellow fever vaccine.

This clonotype was detected a few times. V and J are TRBV12-5 and TRBJ1-1; the D is unclear. The CDR3 has 14 amino acids. The germline V gene encodes CDR1 LGHNT and CDR2 FRNRAP. V was pared by 6 bases and J by 1 base, with 12 bases between. For the CDR3, the DNA is TGTGCTAGTGGCTCGACGGACGCGAACACTGAAGCTTTCTTT. Its protein product is CASGSTDANTEAFF.

The chain carries TRBV6-2 or TRBV6-3 and TRBJ2-1; 11 positions agree with TRBD2. From germline, CDR1 is MNHEY and CDR2 SVGEGT. CDR3 length equals 17 residues. Trimming cost V 6 bases and J 3 bases; bases outside gene matches: 10. The CDR3 region has the DNA TGTGCCAGCAGGAAATCTCATAGCGGGGGGGACTACAATGAGCAGTTCTTC. As protein: CASRKSHSGGDYNEQFF.

This clonotype came up many times. The V and J genes are TRBV7-9 and TRBJ2-5; 7 bases line up with TRBD1. There are 14 residues in the CDR3. Unmatched junction bases numbered 4, after V lost 4 bases and J lost 2 bases. Germline CDR1 is SEHNR and CDR2 is FQNEAQ (reference sequence). The CDR3 region is CASSSGQVQETQYF. DNA of the CDR3: TGTGCCAGCAGCTCAGGACAGGTTCAAGAGACCCAGTACTTC.

A remark on this clonotype: One junction end does not reproduce the germline sequence, and a read error may be involved. This chain links TRBV7-2 with TRBJ1-1, with 7 bases that match TRBD1. CDR1 and CDR2 from the germline V gene are SGHTA and FQGNSA. The CDR3 is 14 residues long. The CDR3 nucleotides are TGTGCCAGCAGCTTAGGACAGGGCCTGAGTAGCTTGGGATTT. This sequence encodes CASSLGQGLSSLGF.

The genes are TRBV11-2 and TRBJ1-1; tentative D call: TRBD1 (5 bases). V gave up 5 bases and J gave up 0 bases, with 16 bases separating them. There are 16 residues in the CDR3. CDR1 SGHAT and CDR2 FQNNGV come from the germline V gene. The CDR3, as DNA: TGTGCCAGCAGCCTAGCAACCGGGACCCTGAACACTGAAGCTTTCTTT. This codes for CASSLATGTLNTEAFF.

This clonotype was picked up many times. The rearrangement joins TRBV18 to TRBJ2-5; D gene ambiguous. V lost 1 base and J lost 1, with 4 bases in between. There are 13 residues in the CDR3. From germline, CDR1 is KGHSH and CDR2 LQKENI. CDR3 nucleotides: TGTGCCAGCTCACCACAGGTCCAAGAGACCCAGTACTTC. Its protein is CASSPQVQETQYF.

This clonotype was detected a few times. V and J are TRBV7-3 and TRBJ2-6; 10 bases match TRBD1. Germline lookup yields CDR1 SGHTA and CDR2 FQGTGA. This CDR3 comprises 18 residues. The junction had 7 bases not matched to a gene; V was cut back by 5 bases and J by 0 bases. CDR3 loop: CASSRGQGGTSGANVLTF. CDR3 nucleotide sequence: TGTGCCAGCAGCAGAGGACAGGGGGGCACCTCTGGGGCCAACGTCCTGACTTTC.

The chain carries TRBV6-2 or TRBV6-3 and TRBJ2-7; no definite D call. Per the germline V gene, CDR1 is MNHEY and CDR2 is SVGEGT. Trimming cost V 8 bases and J 4 bases, with 9 bases left between them. The CDR3 is 11 amino acids. CDR3 protein: CASLSRYEQYF. DNA for the CDR3: TGTGCCAGCTTGTCAAGGTACGAGCAGTACTTC.

The chain recombines TRBV2 with TRBJ2-3, with no clear D. The germline V and J ends were trimmed by 6 bases and 5 bases, with 15 bases remaining between them. In germline, CDR1 is SNHLY, CDR2 FYNNEI. There are 14 residues in the CDR3. CDR3: CASSPWRLRDTQYF. The DNA for the CDR3 is TGTGCCAGCAGCCCCTGGAGACTGAGAGATACGCAGTATTTT.

The chain has TRBV29-1 and TRBJ1-1; D possibly corresponds to TRBD1 (5 bases). This CDR3 has 14 amino acids. The germline gives CDR1 SQVTM, CDR2 ANQGSEA. V dropped 4 bases and J dropped 4 bases, with 16 bases sitting between them. The CDR3 spells CSVGRVRGSTEAFF. For the CDR3, the DNA is TGCAGCGTTGGACGGGTTCGGGGGTCCACTGAAGCTTTCTTT. The complete variable domain, with remaining parts taken from reference TRBV29-1 and TRBJ1-1, reads SAVISQKPSRDICQRGTSLTIQCQVDSQVTMMFWYRQQPGQSLTLIATANQGSEATYESGFVIDKFPISRPNLTFSTLTVSNMSPEDSSIYLCSVGRVRGSTEAFFGQGTRLTVV.